What follows is one T cell receptor (beta chain) and its context. The data derive from a study of lymphopenia after photon versus proton radiotherapy. Assay used: immunoSEQ multiplex PCR; TCRdb lists only in-frame clones, some missing. The top ten clones hold around 5% of a sample with 150,000 to 200,000 clones, approximately 86% of them seen once. From germline, CDR1 is SQVTM and CDR2 ANQGSEA. Trimming took 2 bases from V and 1 from J, leaving 8 bases between them. The CDR3 loop spans 13 amino acids. The sequence derives from a man aged 50 to 60 with gastric cancer. The sample here was peripheral blood, taken from a patient treated with photon-based radiotherapy. The chain links TRBV29-1 to TRBJ1-1; D is possibly TRBD1 (5 bases). CDR3 sequence: CSVEKQENTEAFF. As DNA, the CDR3 is TGCAGCGTTGAAAAACAGGAGAACACTGAAGCTTTCTTT. Filled out from reference TRBV29-1 and TRBJ1-1, the complete variable domain reads SAVISQKPSRDICQRGTSLTIQCQVDSQVTMMFWYRQQPGQSLTLIATANQGSEATYESGFVIDKFPISRPNLTFSTLTVSNMSPEDSSIYLCSVEKQENTEAFFGQGTRLTVV.